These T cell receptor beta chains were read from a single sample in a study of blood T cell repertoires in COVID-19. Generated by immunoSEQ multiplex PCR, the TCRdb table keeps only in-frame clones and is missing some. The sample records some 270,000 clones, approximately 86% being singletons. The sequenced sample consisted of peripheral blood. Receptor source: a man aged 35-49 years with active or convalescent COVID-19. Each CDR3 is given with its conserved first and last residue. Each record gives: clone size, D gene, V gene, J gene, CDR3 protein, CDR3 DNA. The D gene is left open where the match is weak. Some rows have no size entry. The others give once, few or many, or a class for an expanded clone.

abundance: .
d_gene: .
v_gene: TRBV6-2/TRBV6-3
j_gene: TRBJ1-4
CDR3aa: CASSLDALQGIDEKLFF
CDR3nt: TGTGCCAGCAGCCTCGACGCCCTCCAGGGTATAGACGAAAAACTGTTTTTT

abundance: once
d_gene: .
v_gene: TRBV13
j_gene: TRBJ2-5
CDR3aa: CASSRSQETQYF
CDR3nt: TGTGCCAGCAGCCGTTCCCAAGAGACCCAGTACTTC

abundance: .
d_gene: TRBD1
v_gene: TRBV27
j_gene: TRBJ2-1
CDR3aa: CASSFGTGGYNEQFF
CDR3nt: TGTGCCAGCAGCTTCGGGACAGGGGGCTACAATGAGCAGTTCTTC

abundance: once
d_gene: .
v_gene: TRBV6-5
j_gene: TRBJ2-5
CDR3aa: CASSLEAGLAGTTQYF
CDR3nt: TGTGCCAGCAGTTTAGAGGCAGGGCTGGCGGGAACGACCCAGTACTTC

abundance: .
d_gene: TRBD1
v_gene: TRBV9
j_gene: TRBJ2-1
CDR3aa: CASSVRDRDNEQFF
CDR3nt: TGTGCCAGCAGCGTCCGGGACAGGGATAATGAGCAGTTCTTC

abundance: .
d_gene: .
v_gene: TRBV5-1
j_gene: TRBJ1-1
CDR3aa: CASSLEGSGTEAFF
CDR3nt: TGCGCCAGCAGCTTGGAGGGCTCGGGGACTGAAGCTTTCTTT

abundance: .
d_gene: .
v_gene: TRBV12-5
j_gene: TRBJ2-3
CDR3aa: CASGAQDFSDTQYF
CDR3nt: TGTGCTAGTGGCGCCCAGGACTTTTCAGATACGCAGTATTTT

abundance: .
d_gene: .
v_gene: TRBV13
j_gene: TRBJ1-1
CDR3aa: CASSQQTGNAFF
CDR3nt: TGTGCCAGCAGCCAACAAACAGGGAATGCTTTCTTT

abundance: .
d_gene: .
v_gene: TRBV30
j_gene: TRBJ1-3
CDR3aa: CAWSVLGGASGNTIYF
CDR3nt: TGTGCCTGGAGTGTACTTGGGGGGGCATCTGGAAACACCATATATTTT

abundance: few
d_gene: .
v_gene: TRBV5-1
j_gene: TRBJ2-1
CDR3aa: CATSPPPGGHEQFF
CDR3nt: TGCGCCACTTCACCCCCCCCGGGGGGCCATGAGCAGTTCTTC

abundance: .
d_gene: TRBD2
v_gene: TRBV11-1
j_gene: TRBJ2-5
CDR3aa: CASSKTGGGGTQYF
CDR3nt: TGTGCCAGCAGCAAGACTGGCGGGGGAGGGACCCAGTACTTC

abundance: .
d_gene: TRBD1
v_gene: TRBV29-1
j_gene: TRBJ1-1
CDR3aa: CSVTGTALSNTEAFF
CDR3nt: TGCAGCGTCACCGGGACAGCACTTTCTAACACTGAAGCTTTCTTT

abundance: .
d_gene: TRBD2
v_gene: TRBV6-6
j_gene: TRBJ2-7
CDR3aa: CASSYGREIYEQYF
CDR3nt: TGTGCCAGCAGTTATGGGAGGGAGATTTACGAGCAGTACTTC

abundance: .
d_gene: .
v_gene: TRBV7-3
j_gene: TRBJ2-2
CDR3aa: CASSLSGTGELFF
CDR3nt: TGTGCCAGCAGCCTCAGCGGCACCGGGGAGCTGTTTTTT